This TCR beta chain was found in a study of T cell responses to AZD1222 COVID-19 vaccine. Study results and limitations: Nearly half of spike-specific TCRs reportedly go after variant regions that carry no mutations.

Method: immunoSEQ multiplex PCR; TCRdb's copy keeps in-frame clones and lacks some. The top ten hold 2.5% to 3% of the sample, which has 130,000 to 150,000 clones, around nine tenths seen once. Details on this clone: What it binds is not known.

This receptor was identified in an adult in good health. The source was peripheral blood, collected on day 0 of MenACWY control vaccination.

In DNA form, the CDR3 reads TGCGCCAGCAGCCTCCCCGGGGGGGGCGGAAACACCATATATTTT. This sequence encodes CASSLPGGGGNTIYF. V usage is TRBV4-1 and J usage is TRBJ1-3, with D maybe TRBD1 (6 bases). The V end was cut by 4 bases, the J end by 4 bases, with 14 bases between. Germline-derived CDR1 and CDR2 are MGHRA and YSYEKL. There are 15 residues in the CDR3.